This TCR beta chain stems from a study of immune evolution from preneoplasia to lung adenocarcinoma. Study-level points and caveats: From normal lung to invasive adenocarcinoma, top clone frequencies appeared to decrease.

As concerns this clone: Its antigen is unknown.

The V gene's germline CDR1 is MNHNS and CDR2 SASEGT. V gave up 4 bases and J gave up 7 bases, with 14 bases separating them. The CDR3 totals 14 residues. Here immunoSEQ multiplex PCR was the method, and the copy in TCRdb shows in-frame clones only, minus some. This sample yields a few thousand clones, of which over 75% are seen a single time; 8.5% to 10% belongs to the top ten. The chain links TRBV6-1 to TRBJ2-1; D remains ambiguous. The receptor comes from a person aged 60-79 years with lung adenocarcinoma. The sequenced sample was FFPE minimally invasive lung adenocarcinoma tissue. The DNA for the CDR3 is TGTGCCAGCAGTGTCTCCAGACTTGGGAATGAGCAGTTCTTC. The encoded protein is CASSVSRLGNEQFF.